A selection of T cell receptor beta chains follows, all from one sample in a study of human T cells and chemical hapten exposure. From the RACE reads, TCRdb called clonotypes with MiXCR, one entry per CDR3 protein. The sample lists a few hundred thousand distinct CDR3 sequences; about 6% were seen once. Sequenced here: whole blood, sampled in connection with sensitization to the hapten diphenylcyclopropenone (DPC). All receptors come from a woman under 30 with alopecia areata. Some clones in this sample may be carry-over from other donors' samples. Both conserved end residues are part of each CDR3. Each record gives: J gene, D gene, V gene, clone size, CDR3 protein, CDR3 DNA. The D gene is left open where the match is weak. The listing skips clone size in some rows; elsewhere it reads once, few, many or a size class.

TRBJ2-7	TRBD2	TRBV12-3/TRBV12-4	few	CASSLRLAGAYEQYF	TGTGCCAGCAGTTTGCGCCTAGCGGGGGCCTACGAGCAGTACTTC
TRBJ1-5	-	TRBV19	few	CASSMAPSSGYSNQPQHF	TGTGCCAGTAGTATGGCCCCAAGCAGCGGATATAGCAATCAGCCCCAGCATTTT
TRBJ1-1	-	TRBV4-3	-	CASSQEWIRRSTNTEAFF	TGCGCCAGCAGCCAAGAGTGGATCCGGCGTTCAACGAACACTGAAGCTTTCTTT
TRBJ2-2	TRBD1	TRBV9	-	CASSPRTGRTGELFF	TGTGCCAGCAGCCCCCGGACAGGGCGTACCGGGGAGCTGTTTTTT
TRBJ1-1	-	TRBV20-1	few	CSASPGFGTEAFF	TGCAGTGCATCACCAGGGTTCGGCACTGAAGCTTTCTTT
TRBJ2-1	TRBD2	TRBV6-2/TRBV6-3	many	CASSLGLSSGGPPKSEQFF	TGTGCCAGCAGCCTGGGTCTGTCTAGCGGGGGCCCGCCTAAGAGCGAGCAGTTCTTC
TRBJ1-5	-	TRBV28	many	CASNTRVYSNQPQHF	TGTGCCAGCAATACGAGGGTATATAGCAATCAGCCCCAGCATTTT
TRBJ1-5	-	TRBV2	few	CASREGRGHRQPQHF	TGTGCCAGCAGAGAGGGGCGGGGGCATCGACAGCCCCAGCATTTT
TRBJ1-2	TRBD1	TRBV20-1	-	CSATGTGYGYTF	TGCAGTGCTACCGGGACAGGCTATGGCTACACCTTC
TRBJ1-4	-	TRBV13	-	CASSLWGPNEKLFF	TGTGCCAGCAGCTTATGGGGACCGAATGAAAAACTGTTTTTT
TRBJ1-5	-	TRBV7-9	few	CASSLEKGMGNQPQHF	TGTGCCAGCAGCTTAGAAAAAGGGATGGGCAATCAGCCCCAGCATTTT
TRBJ1-4	TRBD1	TRBV7-2	few	CASSPDRGRREKLFF	TGTGCCAGCAGCCCGGACAGGGGGCGTAGGGAAAAACTGTTTTTT
TRBJ2-7	-	TRBV12-3/TRBV12-4	few	CASSFRQGMTHEQYF	TGTGCCAGCAGTTTCCGGCAGGGGATGACCCACGAGCAGTACTTC
TRBJ1-1	-	TRBV29-1	many	CSVRQANTEAFF	TGCAGCGTTAGACAGGCCAACACTGAAGCTTTCTTT